This TCR beta chain was profiled in a study of patients and donors after allogeneic stem cell transplantation. One entry per CDR3 protein, called by TCRdb with MiXCR from the RT-PCR reads. The table includes about 7,600 distinct CDR3 sequences, roughly 12% detected once. Germline values: CDR1 PRHDT, CDR2 FYEKMQ (reference sequence). CDR3 length equals 14 residues. The V and J ends lost 5 bases and 5 bases respectively, with 12 bases between them. The sample holds many counts of this clonotype. Sequencing used blood, either unsorted or a sorted T cell fraction (not recorded which). The source is a human donor who was either an allogeneic HSCT recipient or a stem cell or donor lymphocyte infusion donor (not recorded which). It is not recorded whose cells these are; they may come from a transplant donor. The V gene is TRBV13, the J gene TRBJ1-4, with D tentatively TRBD1 (6 bases). The DNA of the CDR3 is TGTGCCAGCAGCCGGAAGGGGGGCAATGAAAAACTGTTTTTT. Residues: CASSRKGGNEKLFF. The full variable domain, its missing parts supplied by reference TRBV13 and TRBJ1-4, is AAGVIQSPRHLIKEKRETATLKCYPIPRHDTVYWYQQGPGQDPQFLISFYEKMQSDKGSIPDRFSAQQFSDYHSELNMSSLELGDSALYFCASSRKGGNEKLFFGSGTQLSVL.